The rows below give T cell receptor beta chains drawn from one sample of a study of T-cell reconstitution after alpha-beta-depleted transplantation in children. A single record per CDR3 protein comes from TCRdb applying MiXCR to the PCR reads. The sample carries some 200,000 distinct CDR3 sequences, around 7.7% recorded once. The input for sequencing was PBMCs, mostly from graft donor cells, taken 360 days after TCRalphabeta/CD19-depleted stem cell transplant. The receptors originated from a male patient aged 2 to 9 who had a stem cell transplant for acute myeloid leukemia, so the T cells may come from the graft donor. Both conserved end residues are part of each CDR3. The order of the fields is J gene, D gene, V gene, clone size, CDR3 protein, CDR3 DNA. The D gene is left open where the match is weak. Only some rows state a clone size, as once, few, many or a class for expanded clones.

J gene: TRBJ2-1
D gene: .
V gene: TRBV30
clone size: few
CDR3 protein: CAWSVGYYNEQFF
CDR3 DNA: TGTGCCTGGAGTGTAGGGTATTACAATGAGCAGTTCTTC

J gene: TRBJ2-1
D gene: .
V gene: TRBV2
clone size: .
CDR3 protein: CACSNDNEQFF
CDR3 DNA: TGTGCCTGCTCAAACGACAATGAGCAGTTCTTC

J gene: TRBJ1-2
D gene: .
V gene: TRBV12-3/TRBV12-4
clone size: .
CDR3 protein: CASSTRTYGYTF
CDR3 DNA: TGTGCCAGCAGTACCCGGACCTATGGCTACACCTTC

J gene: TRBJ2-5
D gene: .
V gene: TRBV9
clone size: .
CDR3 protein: CASSVLDGETQYF
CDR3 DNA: TGTGCCAGCAGCGTACTTGACGGAGAGACCCAGTACTTC

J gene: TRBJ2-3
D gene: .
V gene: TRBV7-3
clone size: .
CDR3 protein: CASRSPTGATDTQYF
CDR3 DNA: TGTGCCAGCAGGAGTCCGACAGGAGCCACAGATACGCAGTATTTT

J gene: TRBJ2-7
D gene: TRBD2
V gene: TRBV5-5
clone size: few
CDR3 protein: CASSFMELAASYEQYF
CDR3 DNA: TGTGCCAGCAGCTTCATGGAACTAGCGGCCTCCTACGAGCAGTACTTC

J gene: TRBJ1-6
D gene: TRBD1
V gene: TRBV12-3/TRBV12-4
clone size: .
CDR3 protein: CASSPQGGGNSPLHF
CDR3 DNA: TGTGCCAGCAGTCCCCAGGGGGGAGGGAATTCACCCCTCCACTTT

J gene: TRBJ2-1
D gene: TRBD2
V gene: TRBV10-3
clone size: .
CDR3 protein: CAISPRTSAYNEQFF
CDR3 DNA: TGTGCCATCAGTCCCAGGACTAGCGCCTACAATGAGCAGTTCTTC

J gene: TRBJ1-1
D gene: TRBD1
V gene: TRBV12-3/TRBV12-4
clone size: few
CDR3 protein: CASLLGQGMNTEAFF
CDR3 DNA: TGTGCCAGCTTGCTAGGACAGGGAATGAACACTGAAGCTTTCTTT

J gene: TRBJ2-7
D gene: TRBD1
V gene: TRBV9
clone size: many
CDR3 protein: CASSSPTRDRGSYEQYF
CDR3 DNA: TGTGCCAGCAGCTCCCCCACGCGGGACAGGGGGTCCTACGAGCAGTACTTC

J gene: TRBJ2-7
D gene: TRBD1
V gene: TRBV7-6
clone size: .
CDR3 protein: CASSLGVPGQGDYEQYF
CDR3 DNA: TGTGCCAGCAGCTTAGGGGTACCGGGACAGGGAGACTACGAGCAGTACTTC

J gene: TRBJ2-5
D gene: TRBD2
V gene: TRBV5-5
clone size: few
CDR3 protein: CASIPLSGRAGETQYF
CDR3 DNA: TGTGCCAGCATCCCTCTTAGCGGGAGGGCCGGAGAGACCCAGTACTTC

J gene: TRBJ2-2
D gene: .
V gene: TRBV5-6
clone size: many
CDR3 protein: CASSLSVRTGELFF
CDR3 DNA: TGTGCCAGCAGCTTAAGCGTGAGGACCGGGGAGCTGTTTTTT

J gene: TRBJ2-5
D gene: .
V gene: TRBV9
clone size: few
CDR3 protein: CASSVEEETQYF
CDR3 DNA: TGTGCCAGCAGCGTTGAAGAAGAGACCCAGTACTTC

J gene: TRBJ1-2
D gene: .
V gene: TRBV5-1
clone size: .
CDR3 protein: CASSLCGGYTF
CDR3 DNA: TGCGCCAGCAGCTTGTGTGGTGGCTACACCTTC

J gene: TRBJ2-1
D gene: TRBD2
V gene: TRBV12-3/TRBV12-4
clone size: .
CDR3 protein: CAFFRTLGLADPYNEQFF
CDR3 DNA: TGTGCCTTCTTTAGAACTCTTGGACTAGCGGATCCCTACAATGAGCAGTTCTTC

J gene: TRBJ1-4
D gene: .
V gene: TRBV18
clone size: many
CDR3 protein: CASSSTGGREKLFF
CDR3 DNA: TGTGCCAGCTCATCCACAGGTGGACGTGAAAAACTGTTTTTT

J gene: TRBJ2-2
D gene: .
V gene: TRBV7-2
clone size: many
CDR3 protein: CASSHGHNTGELFF
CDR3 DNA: TGTGCCAGCAGTCACGGGCATAACACCGGGGAGCTGTTTTTT

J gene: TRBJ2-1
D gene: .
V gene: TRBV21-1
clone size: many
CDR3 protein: CASTSLSNREMNEQFF
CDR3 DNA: TGTGCCAGCACCTCCTTATCTAATCGGGAGATGAATGAGCAGTTCTTC

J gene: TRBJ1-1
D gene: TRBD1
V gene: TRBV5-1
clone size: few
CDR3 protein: CASSPRTGGAGSRTEAFF
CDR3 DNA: TGCGCCAGCAGCCCTCGGACAGGGGGCGCTGGGTCTAGGACTGAAGCTTTCTTT

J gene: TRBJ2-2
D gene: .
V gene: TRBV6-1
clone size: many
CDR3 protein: CASKAHVKMNTGELFF
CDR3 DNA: TGTGCCAGCAAGGCCCATGTGAAGATGAACACCGGGGAGCTGTTTTTT

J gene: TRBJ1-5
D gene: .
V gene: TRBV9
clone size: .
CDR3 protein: CASSVEGRGQPQHF
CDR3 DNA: TGTGCCAGCAGCGTAGAGGGCCGCGGTCAGCCCCAGCATTTT

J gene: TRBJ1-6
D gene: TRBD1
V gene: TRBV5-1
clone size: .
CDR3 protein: CASKAGGYNSPLHF
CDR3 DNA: TGCGCCAGCAAGGCAGGGGGATATAATTCACCCCTCCACTTT

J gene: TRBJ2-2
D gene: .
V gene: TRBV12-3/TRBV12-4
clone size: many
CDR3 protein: CASTRVWDGELFF
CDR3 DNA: TGTGCCAGCACCCGGGTTTGGGACGGGGAGCTGTTTTTT

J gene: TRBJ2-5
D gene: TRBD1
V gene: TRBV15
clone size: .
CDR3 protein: CATSRDQGAGETQYF
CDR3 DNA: TGTGCCACCAGCAGAGATCAGGGGGCTGGGGAGACCCAGTACTTC

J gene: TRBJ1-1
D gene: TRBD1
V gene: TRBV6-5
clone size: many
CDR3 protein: CASSQGTAEAFF
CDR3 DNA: TGTGCCAGCAGCCAAGGGACAGCGGAAGCTTTCTTT

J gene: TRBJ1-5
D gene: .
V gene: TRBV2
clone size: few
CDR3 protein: CASSASGEPQHF
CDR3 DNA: TGTGCCAGCAGTGCCTCAGGGGAGCCCCAGCATTTT

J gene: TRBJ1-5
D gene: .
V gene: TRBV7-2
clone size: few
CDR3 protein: CASSLVGHQPQHF
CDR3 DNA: TGTGCCAGCAGCTTAGTAGGACATCAGCCCCAGCATTTT

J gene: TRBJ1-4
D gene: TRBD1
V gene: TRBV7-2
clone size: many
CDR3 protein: CASSQQGPRVNEKLFF
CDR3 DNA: TGTGCCAGCAGCCAACAGGGGCCGCGGGTAAATGAAAAACTGTTTTTT

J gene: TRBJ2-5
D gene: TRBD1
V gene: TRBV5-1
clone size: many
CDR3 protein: CASRTAGGNEETQYF
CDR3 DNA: TGCGCCAGCAGAACCGCAGGGGGCAATGAAGAGACCCAGTACTTC

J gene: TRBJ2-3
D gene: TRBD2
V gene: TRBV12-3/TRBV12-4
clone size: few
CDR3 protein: CASSLSSPAPSGHTDTQYF
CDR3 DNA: TGTGCCAGCAGTCTATCATCCCCAGCCCCTAGCGGTCACACAGATACGCAGTATTTT

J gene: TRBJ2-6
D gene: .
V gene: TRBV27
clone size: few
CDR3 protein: CASSLELTGANVLTF
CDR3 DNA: TGTGCCAGCAGTTTAGAGTTAACCGGGGCCAACGTCCTGACTTTC

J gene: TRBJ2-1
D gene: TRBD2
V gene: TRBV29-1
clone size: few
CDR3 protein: CSERLAGGNEQFF
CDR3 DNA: TGCAGCGAGCGACTAGCGGGAGGGAATGAGCAGTTCTTC

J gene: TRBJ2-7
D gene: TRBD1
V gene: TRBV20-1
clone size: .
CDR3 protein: CSARELGQGFYEQYF
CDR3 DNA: TGCAGTGCTAGAGAGTTAGGACAGGGGTTCTACGAGCAGTACTTC

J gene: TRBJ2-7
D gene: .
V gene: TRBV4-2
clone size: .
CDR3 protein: CASSQGETVSEQYF
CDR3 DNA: TGTGCCAGCAGCCAAGGTGAGACAGTCTCCGAGCAGTACTTC

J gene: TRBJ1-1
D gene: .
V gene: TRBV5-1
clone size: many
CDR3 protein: CASSLETRGKTEAFF
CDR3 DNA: TGCGCCAGCAGCTTGGAGACTCGGGGGAAAACTGAAGCTTTCTTT

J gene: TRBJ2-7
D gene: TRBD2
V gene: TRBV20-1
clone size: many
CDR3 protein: CSARQLGLAGYYEQYF
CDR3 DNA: TGCAGTGCTAGGCAATTGGGACTAGCGGGATACTACGAGCAGTACTTC

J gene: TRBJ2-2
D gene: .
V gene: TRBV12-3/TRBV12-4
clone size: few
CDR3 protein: CASSLVEAGSGELFF
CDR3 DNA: TGTGCCAGCAGTTTAGTAGAGGCAGGGTCCGGGGAGCTGTTTTTT

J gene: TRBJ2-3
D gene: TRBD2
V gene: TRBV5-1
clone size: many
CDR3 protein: CASSLGGGGRPDTQYF
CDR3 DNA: TGCGCCAGCAGCTTGGGCGGGGGGGGCCGCCCAGATACGCAGTATTTT

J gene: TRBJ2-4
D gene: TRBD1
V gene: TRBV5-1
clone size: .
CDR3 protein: CASSLLRDRSKNIQYF
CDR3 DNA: TGCGCCAGCAGCCTCCTCCGGGACAGGTCCAAAAACATTCAGTACTTC

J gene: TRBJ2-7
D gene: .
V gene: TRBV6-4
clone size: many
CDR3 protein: CARKPGLGSEQYF
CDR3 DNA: TGTGCCAGAAAACCGGGTCTTGGCTCCGAGCAGTACTTC